This section outlines one T cell receptor beta chain sequence together with its context. Its antigen remains undetermined. Within one base of it there is no much larger clone, and no base qualities were kept. This entry belongs to a study of beta chain features in type 1 diabetes (dated by TCRdb to between 2017 and 2018). Study-level background: Patients and healthy donors did not differ in mean age, gender distribution, total cell number or subset yield. Across all samples, 107,917,701 sorted cells were examined, and cell number per subset correlated strongly with RNA yield. In the study, TCRB repertoires of sorted circulating CD4+ T cell subsets from recently diagnosed type 1 diabetes patients were compared with those of matched healthy donors. Regulatory and stem cell-like memory subsets were obtained from only 8 patients and about eight healthy donors, while naive and central memory subsets were obtained from all 30 or so donors.

All of the isolated RNA was reverse transcribed with the High Capacity cDNA Reverse Transcription Kit, so expressed TCRB transcripts were sequenced. Deep immunoSEQ sequencing was applied to naive, central memory and regulatory T cell samples, giving an average of around 3.4 million total reads per sample. Sorted cells were lysed in RLT buffer, and RNA was extracted using DNase-treated RNeasy Micro or Mini kits according to cell number. Each cell subset was processed on its own to prevent cross-contamination, while patient and healthy donor samples were processed together. The immunoSEQ multiplex PCR was used to amplify TCRB sequences from cDNA, generating 87-bp fragments that spanned the CDR3 region. Amplicons were sequenced on the Illumina HiSeq platform. Regarding the original processing steps: Synthetic template baselines were used to correct PCR bias computationally, reads within Hamming distance 2 were collapsed together, and singletons that could not be merged were discarded. Reads were aligned against IMGT to assign V, D and J genes, CDR3 length and insertions or deletions at six rearrangement sites. Within each subset, clonotype counts were normalized to the number of sorted cells before true diversity and Gini coefficients were calculated with the tcR R package. The overlap coefficient, calculated on TCRB nucleotide sequences, was used to measure repertoire sharing. Out-of-frame TCRB sequences from naive cells were analyzed as a proxy for the pre-selection repertoire. What TCRdb holds here is the immuneACCESS table cut down to in-frame rearrangements. Part of the clones is not present; checked against another copy, under half of the missing clones reflect an unresolved V gene, and the others are unexplained. For V, J and clone size, that table is used; D and trimming come from the DNA. The sample data list approximately 470,000 clones, and about 29% of these were observed just once. More than 0.055% of the sample rests with the top ten.

Here is what the overall study found, with its caveats: Patients with type 1 diabetes made fewer insertions and deleted more nucleotides at VDJ recombination sites, implying thymic rearrangement abnormalities. In all four CD4+ subsets, TCRB CDR3 length was moderately but significantly shorter in type 1 diabetes patients. Shorter templates might be favored by PCR, yet because patient and control samples were amplified and corrected together, any such skew would affect both groups equally. Because cDNA was sequenced instead of genomic DNA, activated cells with high expression could be over-represented, although the groups did not differ in activation or CD3 levels. HLA sub-analyses involved small numbers of individuals, so any influence of HLA type on TCRB rearrangement remained unresolved. Naive, central memory and regulatory TCRB repertoires appeared more similar among patients than among healthy donors.

Each donor gave one peripheral blood draw, roughly 120 mL on average, collected into heparinised tubes. A BD FACSAria II and a panel including CD45RO, CCR7, CD25, CD127, CD95 and CD27 were used to sort naive, central memory, regulatory and stem cell-like memory CD4+ T cells. All sorted populations exceeded 95% purity. PBMCs were separated immediately by Lymphoprep density gradient centrifugation and were stained directly, without being cultured. Samples were stained and sorted in pairs, with one healthy donor and one patient per experiment, so that batch effects were minimized. Taken from the germline V gene, the CDR1 and CDR2 loops are SGHVS and FQNEAQ. V and J lose 6 bases and 7 bases, and a span of 22 bases separates them. The CDR3, cysteine through phenylalanine, is 16 amino acids long. The CDR3 DNA has 48 bases and is translated from base 1.

The sequence is built from TRBV7-8 and TRBJ2-1; the D gene is perhaps TRBD2, from 6 matching bases. The origin of this receptor is a man younger than 30 in good health. Material: naive CD4+ T cells from blood. The meaning of the sample's cell subset or site label: true naive CD4+ T cells. CDR3 reads: CASRRTRTFGGNEQFF. The sequenced DNA is TGTGCCAGCAGGCGAACACGGACATTCGGGGGAAATGAGCAGTTCTTC.